This TCR beta chain emerged from a study of blood T cell repertoires in COVID-19. Study-level background: The United States, Italy and Spain provided the acute and convalescent COVID-19 samples.

Clones were sequenced by immunoSEQ multiplex PCR, and TCRdb holds only the in-frame ones, with some missing. This sample has some 190,000 clones, with about 85% found just once. The germline V gene encodes CDR1 SGHVS and CDR2 FNYEAQ. Trimming cost V 4 bases and J 3 bases, with 13 bases left between them. The CDR3 consists of 15 residues. This clonotype was obtained from a woman aged 80 or over with acute or convalescent COVID-19. The specimen was peripheral blood. The gene calls are TRBV7-6 and TRBJ2-1, with D possibly being TRBD2 (6 bases). The CDR3 sequence: CASSSRLGVYNEQFF. For the CDR3, the DNA is TGTGCCAGCAGCTCGAGACTAGGCGTCTACAATGAGCAGTTCTTC.